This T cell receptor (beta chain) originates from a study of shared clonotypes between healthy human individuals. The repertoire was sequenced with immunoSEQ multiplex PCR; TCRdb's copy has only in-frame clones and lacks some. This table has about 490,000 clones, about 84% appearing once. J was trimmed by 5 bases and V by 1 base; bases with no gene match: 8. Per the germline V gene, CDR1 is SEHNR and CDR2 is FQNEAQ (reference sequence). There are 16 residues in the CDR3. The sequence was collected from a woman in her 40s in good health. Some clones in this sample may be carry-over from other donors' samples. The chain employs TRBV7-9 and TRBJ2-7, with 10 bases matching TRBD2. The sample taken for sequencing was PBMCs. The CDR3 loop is CASSLGLAGVIDEQYF. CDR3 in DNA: TGTGCCAGCAGCTTAGGGCTAGCGGGAGTTATCGACGAGCAGTACTTC.